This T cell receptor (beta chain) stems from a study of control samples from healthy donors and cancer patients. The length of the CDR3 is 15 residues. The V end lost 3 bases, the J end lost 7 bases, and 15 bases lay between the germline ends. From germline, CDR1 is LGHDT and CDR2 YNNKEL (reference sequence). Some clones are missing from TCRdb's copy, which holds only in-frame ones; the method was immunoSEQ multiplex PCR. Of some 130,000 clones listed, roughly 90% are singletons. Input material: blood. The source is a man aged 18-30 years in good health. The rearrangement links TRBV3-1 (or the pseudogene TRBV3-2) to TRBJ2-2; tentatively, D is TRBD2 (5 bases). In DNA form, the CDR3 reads TGTGCCAGCAGCCAGGTGGGAAATGCGGGCGGGGAGCTGTTTTTT. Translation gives CASSQVGNAGGELFF.